This paragraph covers one TCR beta chain sequence. Unmatched junction bases numbered 3, after V lost 5 bases and J lost 5 bases. Germline CDR1 SGHTA, CDR2 FQGNSA. The CDR3 loop spans 14 amino acids. These data belong to a study of T cell responses to AZD1222 COVID-19 vaccine. Sequencing was performed with immunoSEQ multiplex PCR; in TCRdb, only in-frame clones are kept and a portion is missing. The sample yields around 100,000 clones, 80% to 90% seen once. The genes are TRBV7-2 and TRBJ1-4; 9 bases map to TRBD1. The clonotype comes from an adult in good health. This specimen consisted of peripheral blood, obtained on day 0 of AZD1222 vaccination. CDR3 residues: CASSSGTGNEKLFF. In DNA form, the CDR3 reads TGTGCCAGCAGCAGTGGGACAGGGAATGAAAAACTGTTTTTT. Variable domain in full (rest from reference TRBV7-2 and TRBJ1-4): GAGVSQSPSNKVTEKGKDVELRCDPISGHTALYWYRQSLGQGLEFLIYFQGNSAPDKSGLPSDRFSAERTGGSVSTLTIQRTQQEDSAVYLCASSSGTGNEKLFFGSGTQLSVL.